These T cell receptor beta chains were read from a single sample in a study of spatial heterogeneity in lung cancer. TCRdb analysed the 5' RACE reads with MiXCR anew, one entry per CDR3 protein. The sample gives 4,000 to 5,000 distinct CDR3 sequences, around 12% of which show up once; about 26% is in the top ten. The sample was lung tumor tissue, taken at surgery. The receptor set was obtained from a male donor with early-stage non-small cell lung cancer. CDR3s include the opening cysteine and the closing phenylalanine or tryptophan. A D gene is named only where the DNA matches it firmly. The listing skips clone size in some rows; elsewhere it reads once, few, many or a size class.

size: medium-sized; V: TRBV9; J: TRBJ2-3; D: -; DNA: TGTGCCAGCAGCGTTGGCGGTCTTAGCACAGATACGCAGTATTTT; CDR3: CASSVGGLSTDTQYF
size: few; V: TRBV12-5; J: TRBJ2-1; D: -; DNA: TGTGCTAGTGGTTTGGGGGACCGGAATGAGCAGTTCTTC; CDR3: CASGLGDRNEQFF
size: medium-sized; V: TRBV10-2; J: TRBJ2-3; D: -; DNA: TGCGCCAGCAACGGGGAGGTGGGGGCAGATACGCAGTATTTT; CDR3: CASNGEVGADTQYF
size: -; V: TRBV11-2; J: TRBJ2-1; D: TRBD2; DNA: TGTGCCAGCAGTCTTAGGACTAGCGGCAATGAGCAGTTCTTC; CDR3: CASSLRTSGNEQFF
size: medium-sized; V: TRBV19; J: TRBJ1-5; D: TRBD1; DNA: TGTGCCAGTAATGCCGGGACAGGGTTGTGGAATCAGCCCCAGCATTTT; CDR3: CASNAGTGLWNQPQHF
size: many; V: TRBV3-1; J: TRBJ2-5; D: -; DNA: TGTGCCAGCAGCCCCGGACTCGTCCCGACCCAGTACTTC; CDR3: CASSPGLVPTQYF
size: -; V: TRBV7-9; J: TRBJ2-7; D: TRBD2; DNA: TGTGCCAGCAGCTTGGTTAGCGGGAAACTATACGAGCAGTACTTC; CDR3: CASSLVSGKLYEQYF
size: many; V: TRBV30; J: TRBJ2-3; D: -; DNA: TGTGCCCGACGAGGGGGATACACAGATACGCAGTATTTT; CDR3: CARRGGYTDTQYF
size: -; V: TRBV7-8; J: TRBJ1-2; D: -; DNA: TGTGCCAGCAGCTTTGGGTCTCGGGGAAAGGGCTATGGCTACACCTTC; CDR3: CASSFGSRGKGYGYTF
size: -; V: TRBV6-5; J: TRBJ2-3; D: -; DNA: TGTGCCAGCAGTTACTCCGGGAATACGCAGTATTTT; CDR3: CASSYSGNTQYF
size: many; V: TRBV6-2/TRBV6-3; J: TRBJ1-5; D: -; DNA: TGTGCCAGCAGTTACTCTGGTTATAGCAATCAGCCCCAGCATTTT; CDR3: CASSYSGYSNQPQHF
size: medium-sized; V: TRBV5-4; J: TRBJ2-5; D: -; DNA: TGTGCCAGCAGCTCTGAGAGAGGGCTAGCAGAGACCCAGTACTTC; CDR3: CASSSERGLAETQYF
size: medium-sized; V: TRBV6-1; J: TRBJ1-2; D: -; DNA: TGTGCCACAGCTAACTATGGCTACACCTTC; CDR3: CATANYGYTF
size: many; V: TRBV2; J: TRBJ1-5; D: -; DNA: TGTGCCAGCCTAGGGGGGGGGAGCAATCAGCCCCAGCATTTT; CDR3: CASLGGGSNQPQHF
size: -; V: TRBV12-3/TRBV12-4; J: TRBJ2-1; D: TRBD1; DNA: TGTGCCAGCAGTTTGATAACTGGGACAGAGCTTTACAATGAGCAGTTCTTC; CDR3: CASSLITGTELYNEQFF
size: medium-sized; V: TRBV4-3; J: TRBJ1-4; D: -; DNA: TGCGCCAGCAGCCAATCTACCGCAACTAATGAAAAACTGTTTTTT; CDR3: CASSQSTATNEKLFF
size: medium-sized; V: TRBV6-6; J: TRBJ2-1; D: -; DNA: TGTGCCAGCAGCCCGGTAGCGCTGACTTCCTACAATGAGCAGTTCTTC; CDR3: CASSPVALTSYNEQFF
size: medium-sized; V: TRBV19; J: TRBJ2-1; D: TRBD1; DNA: TGTGCCAGTAGTCCACCAGACAGGGGGGGCAATGAGCAGTTCTTC; CDR3: CASSPPDRGGNEQFF
size: medium-sized; V: TRBV5-6; J: TRBJ2-6; D: -; DNA: TGTGCCAGCAGCACCTTAGGGGGGACACGTGTGTTTTCTGGGGCCAACGTCCTGACTTTC; CDR3: CASSTLGGTRVFSGANVLTF
size: many; V: TRBV7-6; J: TRBJ2-7; D: -; DNA: TGTGCCAGCAGCTTTGGTAGGGGGGCCGGCGAGCAGTACTTC; CDR3: CASSFGRGAGEQYF
size: many; V: TRBV7-3; J: TRBJ2-2; D: -; DNA: TGTGCCAGCAGCGCAACTGGAGGCACCGGGGAGCTGTTTTTT; CDR3: CASSATGGTGELFF
size: medium-sized; V: TRBV20-1; J: TRBJ2-3; D: -; DNA: TGCGGTCCTTTGGGGATAGAAGATACGCAGTATTTT; CDR3: CGPLGIEDTQYF
size: many; V: TRBV7-8; J: TRBJ1-2; D: -; DNA: TGTGCCAGCAGCTCGGGAGTGCCCGTCGGCTACACCTTC; CDR3: CASSSGVPVGYTF
size: many; V: TRBV18; J: TRBJ2-6; D: -; DNA: TGTGCCAGCTCACCAGTTGGGGCCAACGTCCTGACTTTC; CDR3: CASSPVGANVLTF
size: medium-sized; V: TRBV6-5; J: TRBJ2-1; D: -; DNA: TGTGCCAGCAGTTACCTCGGGAGTGGCTCCTACAATGAGCAGTTCTTC; CDR3: CASSYLGSGSYNEQFF
size: medium-sized; V: TRBV7-9; J: TRBJ2-3; D: TRBD2; DNA: TGTGCCAGCAGCTCTACGTCGGCGGGGGGATTCACAGATACGCAGTATTTT; CDR3: CASSSTSAGGFTDTQYF
size: many; V: TRBV7-3; J: TRBJ2-1; D: -; DNA: TGTGCCAGCAGCTTAAGTCCAGGGGACAATGAGCAGTTCTTC; CDR3: CASSLSPGDNEQFF
size: -; V: TRBV28; J: TRBJ2-3; D: TRBD1; DNA: TGTGCCAGCAGTTCACAGGGGAGCACAGATACGCAGTATTTT; CDR3: CASSSQGSTDTQYF
size: medium-sized; V: TRBV27; J: TRBJ2-2; D: TRBD2; DNA: TGTGCCAGCAGTTATGGACTAGCGGGAGTGTCCGGGGAGCTGTTTTTT; CDR3: CASSYGLAGVSGELFF
size: -; V: TRBV4-3; J: TRBJ1-3; D: -; DNA: TGCGCCAGCAGCCAAATCAATGGAGGAAACATCATATATTTT; CDR3: CASSQINGGNIIYF
size: many; V: TRBV30; J: TRBJ2-7; D: TRBD2; DNA: TGTGCCTGGAGGGATCAGTCTTTGGGGACTAACTCCTACGAGCAGTACTTC; CDR3: CAWRDQSLGTNSYEQYF
size: -; V: TRBV28; J: TRBJ2-3; D: TRBD2; DNA: TGTGCCAGCAGTCTCCTGCCGGGCGGGGGAGATACGCAGTATTTT; CDR3: CASSLLPGGGDTQYF